These T cell receptor beta chains were read from a single sample in a study of cytomegalovirus exposure and HLA in healthy donors. Profiled with immunoSEQ multiplex PCR; TCRdb holds only in-frame clones, not every one. The table includes 200,000 or so clones, 84% detected once. The sequenced sample was PBMCs. These receptors were collected from a woman under 40 in good health and CMV-seropositive. Both conserved end residues are part of each CDR3.

V: TRBV6-5
J: TRBJ2-2
CDR3: CASSYYRGHTGELFF

V: TRBV19
J: TRBJ1-2
CDR3: CASQSDLWGYTF

V: TRBV28
J: TRBJ2-3
CDR3: CATQDRERVPSRNF

V: TRBV6-6
J: TRBJ2-7
CDR3: CASRARSEQYF

V: TRBV27
J: TRBJ1-1
CDR3: CASSPGGGEAGMNTEAFF

V: TRBV18
J: TRBJ2-1
CDR3: CASSLIGLAGGGFEQFF

V: TRBV29-1
J: TRBJ1-3
CDR3: CSVDAGNTIYF

V: TRBV4-1
J: TRBJ2-1
CDR3: CASSQGLGVKNEQFF

V: TRBV5-1
J: TRBJ2-1
CDR3: CASSLEPTGSSYNEQFF

V: TRBV11-3
J: TRBJ2-2
CDR3: CASSSRDSTTGELFF

V: TRBV5-1
J: TRBJ2-7
CDR3: CASSTRPLARSYEQYF

V: TRBV18
J: TRBJ1-2
CDR3: CASSPGGDYGYTF

V: TRBV27
J: TRBJ2-7
CDR3: CASSVTSGRAYEQYF

V: TRBV28
J: TRBJ1-2
CDR3: CASSSESGGVWGYTF

V: TRBV5-1
J: TRBJ2-1
CDR3: CASSLVSGTPSYNEQFF

V: TRBV18
J: TRBJ2-1
CDR3: CASSPPAGDSYNEQFF

V: TRBV5-1
J: TRBJ2-1
CDR3: CASSLLAGGPNEQFF

V: TRBV6-1
J: TRBJ2-7
CDR3: CASTLGLAVEQYF

V: TRBV2
J: TRBJ1-4
CDR3: CASKQDHEKLFF

V: TRBV2
J: TRBJ1-1
CDR3: CASSTGERKEAFF

V: TRBV19
J: TRBJ2-2
CDR3: CASTPIQGGGELFF

V: TRBV7-3
J: TRBJ2-2
CDR3: CASSLTGSRSGELFF

V: TRBV29-1
J: TRBJ2-3
CDR3: CSVPRADTQYF

V: TRBV28
J: TRBJ1-3
CDR3: CASMITGVSGNTIYF

V: TRBV6-1
J: TRBJ2-2
CDR3: CASRRSGDVGELFF

V: TRBV7-9
J: TRBJ1-1
CDR3: CASSIRQGDSEAFF

V: TRBV7-2
J: TRBJ2-7
CDR3: CASSSRGYYEQYF

V: TRBV4-2
J: TRBJ2-7
CDR3: CASAGGRYSYEQYF

V: TRBV28
J: TRBJ1-1
CDR3: CASSLGQVNTEAFF

V: TRBV2
J: TRBJ2-7
CDR3: CASSQTRTYEQYF

V: TRBV13
J: TRBJ2-1
CDR3: CASSTLLSASGDNEQFF

V: TRBV5-1
J: TRBJ2-5
CDR3: CASSPGQHQETQYF

V: TRBV6-5
J: TRBJ2-7
CDR3: CASSSHGDLGAEQYF

V: TRBV27
J: TRBJ1-2
CDR3: CASSLSREESGYTF

V: TRBV5-1
J: TRBJ2-7
CDR3: CASSLAGDTYEQYF

V: TRBV2
J: TRBJ2-7
CDR3: CASSGRQGLAGVQYF

V: TRBV19
J: TRBJ1-1
CDR3: CASRDRTGRTEAFF

V: TRBV10-3
J: TRBJ1-2
CDR3: CAISESNSAYGYTF

V: TRBV19
J: TRBJ1-2
CDR3: CATRDRVETNYGYTF

V: TRBV28
J: TRBJ1-2
CDR3: CASLMKGRGEGYTF

V: TRBV28
J: TRBJ1-5
CDR3: CASSLFRRDRPAIYQPQHF

V: TRBV7-9
J: TRBJ2-4
CDR3: CASSGGNIQYF

V: TRBV7-2
J: TRBJ2-7
CDR3: CASSAALGGGSGTIYEQYF

V: TRBV5-4
J: TRBJ2-1
CDR3: CASTLRDSFNEQFF

V: TRBV30
J: TRBJ1-5
CDR3: CAWSVIGSGLPQHF

V: TRBV5-6
J: TRBJ2-7
CDR3: CASSLDRGYEQYF

V: TRBV6-1
J: TRBJ1-1
CDR3: CASSEGGRHTEAFF

V: TRBV2
J: TRBJ2-2
CDR3: CASSERVRTGELFF

V: TRBV20-1
J: TRBJ2-7
CDR3: CSARLTYEQYF